What follows are 14 T cell receptor beta chains derived from one specimen sequenced in a study of blood T cells in healthy people across ages. PCR was performed a second time for roughly 7 to 11 cycles using a sample-barcoded 5' primer and a J-beta primer mix. TCRdb processed the 5' RACE reads anew with MiXCR; each CDR3 protein has one entry. The sample includes over 1,500,000 distinct CDR3 sequences, approximately 40% seen only once; the top ten take 20% to 25%. Sequenced: blood. Receptors were obtained from a human donor in good health.

This rearrangement joins TRBV28 to TRBJ2-4, with TRBD1 matching 10 bases. The J call may be mistaken, given a closer DNA end match to TRBJ2-7. The CDR3 extends over 15 amino acids. Germline V gene sequence: CDR1 MDHEN, CDR2 SYDVKM. In DNA form, the CDR3 reads TGTGCCAGCAGTCCCCCCGGACAGGGGGACGACGAGCAGTACTTC. Protein: CASSPPGQGDDEQYF.

This clonotype was seen a few times. The chain combines TRBV7-2 with TRBJ2-1; 11 bases line up with TRBD1. The CDR3 totals 15 residues. Germline CDR1 SGHTA, CDR2 FQGNSA. Trimming at V came to 2 bases and at J to 6 bases, leaving 3 bases not matched to a gene. CDR3: CASSLRGQGGNEQFF. DNA of the CDR3: TGTGCCAGCAGCTTAAGGGGACAGGGGGGCAATGAGCAGTTCTTC. The full variable domain, in which reference TRBV7-2 and TRBJ2-1 provide the parts outside the CDR3, is GAGVSQSPSNKVTEKGKDVELRCDPISGHTALYWYRQSLGQGLEFLIYFQGNSAPDKSGLPSDRFSAERTGGSVSTLTIQRTQQEDSAVYLCASSLRGQGGNEQFFGPGTRLTVL.

This clonotype was seen more than once but under ten times. The chain has TRBV7-2 and TRBJ2-1; 14 positions match TRBD2. This CDR3 is 18 amino acids long. Germline values: CDR1 SGHTA, CDR2 FQGNSA. Trimming cost V 5 bases and J 0 bases; bases outside gene matches: 6. CDR3 sequence reads: CASSEGLAGASSYNEQFF. The DNA of the CDR3 is TGTGCCAGCAGCGAGGGACTAGCGGGGGCCAGCTCCTACAATGAGCAGTTCTTC. Full variable domain (missing parts from reference TRBV7-2 and TRBJ2-1): GAGVSQSPSNKVTEKGKDVELRCDPISGHTALYWYRQSLGQGLEFLIYFQGNSAPDKSGLPSDRFSAERTGGSVSTLTIQRTQQEDSAVYLCASSEGLAGASSYNEQFFGPGTRLTVL.

A remark on this clonotype: This may arise from a read error, as a much more abundant clone is one base away. The chain has TRBV7-2 and TRBJ2-2; 9 bases agree with TRBD1. There are 16 residues in the CDR3. CDR1 is SGHTA, CDR2 FQGNSA, per germline. The junction had 10 bases not matched to a gene; V was cut back by 5 bases and J by 6 bases. CDR3 protein: CASSPRQGQGAGELFF. CDR3 nucleotide sequence: TGTGCCAGCAGCCCGCGCCAGGGACAGGGCGCCGGGGAGCTGTTTTTT.

This clonotype was recorded a few times. The V call is TRBV20-1, the J call TRBJ2-7; 10 positions agree with TRBD2. The CDR3 has 14 amino acids. Unmatched junction bases numbered 11, after V lost 6 bases and J lost 6 bases. Germline lookup yields CDR1 DFQATT and CDR2 SNEGSKA (reference sequence). The CDR3 here is CSAPEAGGPGEQYF. CDR3 in DNA: TGCAGTGCACCAGAAGCGGGGGGGCCTGGCGAGCAGTACTTC.

This clonotype was seen ten or more times. V usage is TRBV12-3 or TRBV12-4 and J usage is TRBJ2-7; maybe TRBD2 (5 bases). Trimming took 3 bases from V and 4 from J, leaving 7 bases between them. The CDR3 covers 12 residues. Written as DNA, the CDR3 is TGTGCCAGCAGTTTTCGGACTTACGAGCAGTACTTC. It specifies CASSFRTYEQYF.

This clonotype was recorded a few times. The chain recombines TRBV4-2 with TRBJ1-4; 9 bases match TRBD1. This CDR3 is built from 18 residues. Germline assignment: CDR1 LGHNA and CDR2 YNFKEQ. J was trimmed by 10 bases and V by 2 bases; bases with no gene match: 17. CDR3 nucleotide sequence: TGTGCCAGCAGCCAACCACGCCACGGGACAGGGCTCGGGGGAAAACTGTTTTTT. Protein: CASSQPRHGTGLGGKLFF.

The rearrangement joins TRBV19 to TRBJ2-3, with TRBD2 identical over 7 bases. Germline loops: CDR1 LNHDA, CDR2 SQIVND (reference sequence). V lost 6 bases, J lost 14 bases, and 17 bases stayed unmatched. The CDR3 contains 14 residues. The CDR3 DNA reads as TGTGCCAGTAGGCCACAAGCGGGGACCTCCCCCTGGTATTTT. Translated, it gives CASRPQAGTSPWYF.

In this sample, this clonotype turned up a few times. The CDR3 nucleotides are TGCGCCAGCAGCCAAGATCCCCAGACAAGAGTTGGCTACACCTTC. It translates to CASSQDPQTRVGYTF. The rearrangement joins TRBV4-3 to TRBJ1-2; D is undetermined. CDR3 length: 15 residues. Germline V lookup: CDR1 LGHNA, CDR2 YSLEER. V dropped 0 bases and J dropped 7 bases, with 15 bases sitting between them.

The V and J genes are TRBV7-2 and TRBJ1-2, with 8 nucleotides matching TRBD1. Germline V gene lookup returns CDR1 SGHTA and CDR2 FQGNSA. CDR3 length: 15 amino acids. J was trimmed by 4 bases and V by 4 bases; bases with no gene match: 8. Here the CDR3 reads CASSSSTGEGYGYTF. The CDR3 bases are TGTGCCAGCAGCTCGTCGACAGGGGAGGGCTATGGCTACACCTTC.

With respect to this clonotype: The CDR3 does not end in the conserved phenylalanine or tryptophan, so this is likely a read error. This chain joins TRBV7-2 and TRBJ2-1; TRBD1 aligns across 10 bases. The germline CDR1 and CDR2 sequences are SGHTA and FQGNSA. With 5 bases clipped from V and 5 bases from J, the junction kept 12 bases outside the gene matches. The CDR3 extends over 17 amino acids. CDR3 sequence reads: CASSLYGGTGDHNEQFS. CDR3 nucleotides: TGTGCCAGCAGCCTCTATGGGGGGACAGGGGATCACAATGAGCAGTTCTCC.

This clonotype was observed once. V is TRBV6-2 or TRBV6-3 and J is TRBJ1-2; D is unclear. The V end lost 7 bases, the J end lost 6 bases, and 21 bases lay between the germline ends. The V gene's germline CDR1 is MNHEY and CDR2 SVGEGT. This CDR3 contains 15 residues. CDR3 region: CASTTPLTSIDGYTF. The CDR3, as DNA: TGTGCCAGCACCACACCCCTGACTTCGATTGATGGCTACACCTTC.

In this sample, this clonotype turned up a few times. The chain has TRBV7-2 and TRBJ2-1, with D possibly matching TRBD1 (6 bases). Trimming removed 4 bases from V and 8 bases from J, with 24 bases in between. There are 17 residues in the CDR3. From germline, CDR1 is SGHTA and CDR2 FQGNSA. The CDR3 DNA is TGTGCCAGCAGCTCCCCTCGGACAGAGTCAACTCGAGATGAGCAGTTCTTC. Translation: CASSSPRTESTRDEQFF.

The CDR3 region is CASREKLLARETQYF. For the CDR3, the DNA is TGTGCCAGCAGGGAGAAATTACTAGCTCGGGAGACCCAGTACTTC. The V call is TRBV6-5, the J call TRBJ2-7; a possible D gene is TRBD2 (6 bases). TRBJ2-5 matches the DNA end more closely, so the J call is doubtful. The CDR3 extends over 15 amino acids. Germline V gene data show CDR1 as MNHEY and CDR2 as SVGAGI.